This is a list of T cell receptor beta chains from one sample in a study of T cells in Graves' hyperthyroidism and ophthalmopathy. TCRdb reprocessed the multiplex PCR reads via MiXCR and lists one record per CDR3 protein. The sample gives some 760,000 distinct CDR3 sequences, around 13% of which show up once; roughly a tenth is in the top ten. Sequences were obtained from blood. Receptors originate from a young woman with Graves' hyperthyroidism. Each CDR3 is given with its conserved first and last residue. Each record gives: clone size, V gene, J gene, D gene, CDR3 DNA, CDR3 protein. A D gene is named only where the DNA matches it firmly. Size is stated for part of the rows, as once, few or many counts, or as a class when the clone is expanded.

clone_size: many; v_call: TRBV20-1; j_call: TRBJ2-3; d_call: TRBD1; cdr3_nt: TGCAGTGCTGGTGGACAGGGGCCAGATACGCAGTATTTT; cdr3_aa: CSAGGQGPDTQYF
clone_size: many; v_call: TRBV27; j_call: TRBJ2-7; d_call: TRBD1; cdr3_nt: TGTGCCAGCAGTAAGGGGATACAGGGGTGGTACGAGCAGTACTTC; cdr3_aa: CASSKGIQGWYEQYF
clone_size: many; v_call: TRBV30; j_call: TRBJ1-2; d_call: NA; cdr3_nt: TGTGCCTGCCTAGTACTCATCTATGGCTACACCTTC; cdr3_aa: CACLVLIYGYTF
clone_size: many; v_call: TRBV27; j_call: TRBJ2-3; d_call: NA; cdr3_nt: TGTGCCAGCGGACTAGACAGGACTGGCACAGATACGCAGTATTTT; cdr3_aa: CASGLDRTGTDTQYF
clone_size: NA; v_call: TRBV11-2; j_call: TRBJ2-1; d_call: TRBD2; cdr3_nt: TGTGCCAGCAGCTTAAGCCGTGGGACTAGCGGGAGGAACTCCTACAATGAGCAGTTCTTC; cdr3_aa: CASSLSRGTSGRNSYNEQFF
clone_size: NA; v_call: TRBV3-1; j_call: TRBJ2-2; d_call: NA; cdr3_nt: TGTGCCAGCAGCCCCTTGTTGGGCACCGGGGAGCTGTTTTTT; cdr3_aa: CASSPLLGTGELFF
clone_size: few; v_call: TRBV7-2; j_call: TRBJ2-4; d_call: NA; cdr3_nt: TGTGCCAGCAGCTCGGCGACGGGGTTAGCCAAAAACATTCAGTACTTC; cdr3_aa: CASSSATGLAKNIQYF
clone_size: many; v_call: TRBV12-3/TRBV12-4; j_call: TRBJ2-2; d_call: TRBD2; cdr3_nt: TGTGCCAGCAGTCCCAGGACTAGCGGATACACCGGGGAGCTGTTTTTT; cdr3_aa: CASSPRTSGYTGELFF
clone_size: many; v_call: TRBV7-8; j_call: TRBJ2-2; d_call: NA; cdr3_nt: TGTGCCAGCAGCCACAACAGGATGAACACCGGGGAGCTGTTTTTT; cdr3_aa: CASSHNRMNTGELFF
clone_size: many; v_call: TRBV13; j_call: TRBJ1-3; d_call: TRBD1; cdr3_nt: TGTGCCAGCAGCTTAGGTACAGGGGGCTCTTCTGGAAACACCATATATTTT; cdr3_aa: CASSLGTGGSSGNTIYF
clone_size: many; v_call: TRBV6-1; j_call: TRBJ1-5; d_call: NA; cdr3_nt: TGTGCCAGCAGAGCGGGACGGAAAAATCAGCCCCAGCATTTT; cdr3_aa: CASRAGRKNQPQHF
clone_size: few; v_call: TRBV4-3; j_call: TRBJ1-2; d_call: NA; cdr3_nt: TGCGCCAGCAGCCAAGAAATGAGACAGCTCAACTATGGCTACACCTTC; cdr3_aa: CASSQEMRQLNYGYTF
clone_size: many; v_call: TRBV5-5; j_call: TRBJ1-5; d_call: TRBD1; cdr3_nt: TGTGCCAGCAGCTTGGGACAGGGGGCTCAGCCCCAGCATTTT; cdr3_aa: CASSLGQGAQPQHF
clone_size: many; v_call: TRBV28; j_call: TRBJ2-5; d_call: NA; cdr3_nt: TGTGCCAGCACCTCGCCCAGCGGACAAGAGACCCAGTACTTC; cdr3_aa: CASTSPSGQETQYF
clone_size: NA; v_call: TRBV28; j_call: TRBJ1-1; d_call: NA; cdr3_nt: TGTGCCAGCAGTTTACAAAGGTTGACTGAAGCTTTCTTT; cdr3_aa: CASSLQRLTEAFF
clone_size: many; v_call: TRBV20-1; j_call: TRBJ2-5; d_call: NA; cdr3_nt: TGCAGTGCTAGGAGAGCAGAGACCCAGTACTTC; cdr3_aa: CSARRAETQYF
clone_size: NA; v_call: TRBV20-1; j_call: TRBJ2-3; d_call: NA; cdr3_nt: TGCAGTGCTAGAGATCTAGTGGGCAGGGCTCCAGATACGCAGTATTTT; cdr3_aa: CSARDLVGRAPDTQYF
clone_size: many; v_call: TRBV11-2; j_call: TRBJ2-2; d_call: NA; cdr3_nt: TGTGCCAGCAGCACAGGGAGGGGTTCCGGGGAGCTGTTTTTT; cdr3_aa: CASSTGRGSGELFF
clone_size: many; v_call: TRBV20-1; j_call: TRBJ2-7; d_call: TRBD2; cdr3_nt: TGCAGTGCTCGGACGATAGCGGGAGCTTTCGGGTCCCCGTACTTC; cdr3_aa: CSARTIAGAFGSPYF
clone_size: many; v_call: TRBV7-9; j_call: TRBJ2-7; d_call: NA; cdr3_nt: TGTGCCAGCAGCTCCGGGCCGGACACCTACGAGCAGTACTTC; cdr3_aa: CASSSGPDTYEQYF
clone_size: few; v_call: TRBV19; j_call: TRBJ2-7; d_call: NA; cdr3_nt: TGTGCCAGTAGTATGTCCGTCTCCTACGAGCAGTACTTC; cdr3_aa: CASSMSVSYEQYF
clone_size: few; v_call: TRBV7-9; j_call: TRBJ2-7; d_call: TRBD2; cdr3_nt: TGTGCCAGCAGCTTACCCCTAGCGGGGGGGAACGAGCAGTACTTC; cdr3_aa: CASSLPLAGGNEQYF
clone_size: NA; v_call: TRBV3-1; j_call: TRBJ1-6; d_call: NA; cdr3_nt: TGTGCCAGCAGTTTCGACTTCAATTCACCCCTCCACTTT; cdr3_aa: CASSFDFNSPLHF
clone_size: many; v_call: TRBV5-1; j_call: TRBJ2-2; d_call: NA; cdr3_nt: TGCGCCAGCAGCACCATCCTAGGAAGCACCGGGGAGCTGTTTTTT; cdr3_aa: CASSTILGSTGELFF
clone_size: once; v_call: TRBV6-5; j_call: TRBJ2-7; d_call: TRBD1; cdr3_nt: TGTGCCAGCAGTTGGCCAGGGGGATACGAGCAGTACTTC; cdr3_aa: CASSWPGGYEQYF
clone_size: NA; v_call: TRBV24-1; j_call: TRBJ2-5; d_call: TRBD1; cdr3_nt: TGTGCCACCAGTGACTCGGGACAGGGGTGGAAAAAGACCCAGTACTTC; cdr3_aa: CATSDSGQGWKKTQYF
clone_size: NA; v_call: TRBV5-1; j_call: TRBJ2-5; d_call: NA; cdr3_nt: TGCGCCAGCAGTCGTGGAGGGGCCTCGGAGACCCAGTACTTC; cdr3_aa: CASSRGGASETQYF
clone_size: many; v_call: TRBV18; j_call: TRBJ1-1; d_call: NA; cdr3_nt: TGTGCCAGCTCACCACCGAATGGGCTTAAGAGTGCAGGCACTGAAGCTTTCTTT; cdr3_aa: CASSPPNGLKSAGTEAFF
clone_size: few; v_call: TRBV3-1; j_call: TRBJ1-2; d_call: TRBD1; cdr3_nt: TGTGCCAGCAGCCAAGATTTTACACAGGGGCGAGGCTACACCTTC; cdr3_aa: CASSQDFTQGRGYTF
clone_size: NA; v_call: TRBV24-1; j_call: TRBJ2-1; d_call: NA; cdr3_nt: TGTGCCACCTCCGGACTCTCCCAAGAGACCCAGTTCTTC; cdr3_aa: CATSGLSQETQFF
clone_size: NA; v_call: TRBV7-2; j_call: TRBJ1-3; d_call: NA; cdr3_nt: TGTGCCAGCAGCTCGGGGGGGAAAGGAAACACCATATATTTT; cdr3_aa: CASSSGGKGNTIYF
clone_size: NA; v_call: TRBV28; j_call: TRBJ1-4; d_call: NA; cdr3_nt: TGTGCCAGCAGTTCGGGGACATTTTCTGAAAAACTGTCTTTT; cdr3_aa: CASSSGTFSEKLSF
clone_size: few; v_call: TRBV7-9; j_call: TRBJ1-2; d_call: NA; cdr3_nt: TGTGCCAGCAGCTTAGCCCCTGAATCCTATGGCTACACCTTC; cdr3_aa: CASSLAPESYGYTF
clone_size: many; v_call: TRBV20-1; j_call: TRBJ2-2; d_call: TRBD2; cdr3_nt: TGCAGTGCTAGAAGGGGACTAGCTGGCGGGGAGCTGTTTTTT; cdr3_aa: CSARRGLAGGELFF
clone_size: many; v_call: TRBV4-1; j_call: TRBJ1-4; d_call: NA; cdr3_nt: TGCGCCAGCAGCAAACGGCAGACTGCAACTAATGAAAAACTGTTTTTT; cdr3_aa: CASSKRQTATNEKLFF
clone_size: many; v_call: TRBV7-9; j_call: TRBJ2-1; d_call: TRBD2; cdr3_nt: TGTGCCGTAAGGGATGCTAGCGGGATGGCAACCCGCTTTGAGCAGTTCTTC; cdr3_aa: CAVRDASGMATRFEQFF
clone_size: many; v_call: TRBV11-2; j_call: TRBJ1-5; d_call: NA; cdr3_nt: TGTGCCAGCAGCTCAGGGCGAGGGTATAGCAATCAGCCCCAGCATTTT; cdr3_aa: CASSSGRGYSNQPQHF
clone_size: many; v_call: TRBV3-1; j_call: TRBJ1-5; d_call: NA; cdr3_nt: TGTGCCAGCAGCCAAGGCCGTCAGCCCCAGCATTTT; cdr3_aa: CASSQGRQPQHF
clone_size: many; v_call: TRBV12-3/TRBV12-4; j_call: TRBJ1-1; d_call: NA; cdr3_nt: TGTGCCAGCAGTGACGTGCAGGTCATGAACACTGAAGCTTTCTTT; cdr3_aa: CASSDVQVMNTEAFF
clone_size: NA; v_call: TRBV19; j_call: TRBJ2-6; d_call: NA; cdr3_nt: TGTGCCAGTAGTTTTGGGACCGGGGCCAACGTCCTGACTTTC; cdr3_aa: CASSFGTGANVLTF
clone_size: few; v_call: TRBV20-1; j_call: TRBJ1-6; d_call: NA; cdr3_nt: TGCAGTGCTAGAGGGGGGACTTATAATTCACCCCTCCACTTT; cdr3_aa: CSARGGTYNSPLHF
clone_size: many; v_call: TRBV12-3/TRBV12-4; j_call: TRBJ2-1; d_call: NA; cdr3_nt: TGTGCCAGCAGTTTAGAAGCAGGGATAATCAATGAGCAGTTCTTC; cdr3_aa: CASSLEAGIINEQFF
clone_size: few; v_call: TRBV4-3; j_call: TRBJ2-3; d_call: NA; cdr3_nt: TGCGCCAGCAGCCAAGACGGGGACGGGAGAGTTGGTACGCAGTATTTT; cdr3_aa: CASSQDGDGRVGTQYF
clone_size: few; v_call: TRBV15; j_call: TRBJ1-1; d_call: TRBD1; cdr3_nt: TGTGCCACCAGGAGCGGGACAGTGGGGGACACTGAAGCTTTCTTT; cdr3_aa: CATRSGTVGDTEAFF
clone_size: NA; v_call: TRBV5-6; j_call: TRBJ1-1; d_call: NA; cdr3_nt: TGTGCCAGCAGCTTCAGCGGACCCCCGGGGAACACTGAAGCTTTCTTT; cdr3_aa: CASSFSGPPGNTEAFF
clone_size: many; v_call: TRBV20-1; j_call: TRBJ1-5; d_call: NA; cdr3_nt: TGCAGTGCTAGAGACCCGGGGCAGGGTAATCAGCCCCAGCATTTT; cdr3_aa: CSARDPGQGNQPQHF
clone_size: many; v_call: TRBV18; j_call: TRBJ1-5; d_call: NA; cdr3_nt: TGTGCCAGCTCGATATCCGGTTCAGGGGGCAATCAGCCCCAGCATTTT; cdr3_aa: CASSISGSGGNQPQHF
clone_size: few; v_call: TRBV7-8; j_call: TRBJ2-2; d_call: NA; cdr3_nt: TGTGCCAGCAGCTTCAAAGTAACCCCCGGGGAGCTGTTTTTT; cdr3_aa: CASSFKVTPGELFF
clone_size: NA; v_call: TRBV4-1; j_call: TRBJ1-2; d_call: NA; cdr3_nt: TGCGCCAGCAGCCAAGGGGGCAAGGACTATGGCTACACCTTC; cdr3_aa: CASSQGGKDYGYTF
clone_size: NA; v_call: TRBV20-1; j_call: TRBJ1-2; d_call: NA; cdr3_nt: TGCAGTGCTAGTCTGGGCTATGGCTACACCTTC; cdr3_aa: CSASLGYGYTF
clone_size: NA; v_call: TRBV19; j_call: TRBJ2-3; d_call: TRBD2; cdr3_nt: TGTGCCAGTAGTATAAAGTCGGCTAGCGGGAGTCTGGATACGCAGTATTTT; cdr3_aa: CASSIKSASGSLDTQYF
clone_size: NA; v_call: TRBV4-1; j_call: TRBJ2-5; d_call: NA; cdr3_nt: TGCGCCAGCGGTGGGACACCGCTAGAGACCCAGTACTTC; cdr3_aa: CASGGTPLETQYF
clone_size: few; v_call: TRBV6-1; j_call: TRBJ1-2; d_call: TRBD1; cdr3_nt: TGTGCCAGCAGTTTAGGCAGGGGGACCTTTCATGGCTACACCTTC; cdr3_aa: CASSLGRGTFHGYTF
clone_size: NA; v_call: TRBV6-2/TRBV6-3; j_call: TRBJ2-1; d_call: TRBD2; cdr3_nt: TGTGCCAGCAGTTATAGCGGGCCTCTTAACAATGAGCAGTTCTTC; cdr3_aa: CASSYSGPLNNEQFF